The rows below give T cell receptor beta chains drawn from one sample of a study of technical replicates of blood from several donors. TCRdb's copy holds only in-frame clones and misses some; the assay was immunoSEQ multiplex PCR. The repertoire has over 50,000 clones, 70% to 90% of them found once; the top ten carry roughly 5.1%. The specimen was PBMCs. The receptors stem from a human donor in good health. Some clones in this sample may be carry-over from other donors' samples. Each CDR3 is given with its conserved first and last residue. A D gene is named only where the DNA matches it firmly. Rows give clone size only sometimes, using once, few, many, or a class for an expanded clone.

clone_size: NA
j_call: TRBJ2-3
v_call: TRBV2
d_call: NA
cdr3_nt: TGTGCCAGCAGGGACAACACAGATACGCAGTATTTT
cdr3_aa: CASRDNTDTQYF

clone_size: NA
j_call: TRBJ2-2
v_call: TRBV6-5
d_call: NA
cdr3_nt: TGTGCCAGCAGACCGACTGCGAACACCGGGGAGCTGTTTTTT
cdr3_aa: CASRPTANTGELFF

clone_size: NA
j_call: TRBJ2-2
v_call: TRBV15
d_call: NA
cdr3_nt: TGTGCCACCAGCAGAGATGGGGGCTCTAACACCGGGGAGCTGTTTTTT
cdr3_aa: CATSRDGGSNTGELFF

clone_size: once
j_call: TRBJ1-2
v_call: TRBV6-5
d_call: NA
cdr3_nt: TGTGCCAGCAGTTACACTTCCCGAGCTAACTATGGCTACACCTTC
cdr3_aa: CASSYTSRANYGYTF

clone_size: NA
j_call: TRBJ2-1
v_call: TRBV5-1
d_call: TRBD2
cdr3_nt: TGCGCCAGCAGCTTGGTGGGCGGGGGGACTAGCGGGAGGACATACAATGAGCAGTTCTTC
cdr3_aa: CASSLVGGGTSGRTYNEQFF

clone_size: NA
j_call: TRBJ1-4
v_call: TRBV19
d_call: NA
cdr3_nt: TGTGCCAGTAGTCCTAGATTTGCTAATGAAAAACTGTTTTTT
cdr3_aa: CASSPRFANEKLFF

clone_size: NA
j_call: TRBJ1-5
v_call: TRBV19
d_call: TRBD1
cdr3_nt: TGTGCCAGTAAAACAGGGGTAAGTCAGCCCCAGCATTTT
cdr3_aa: CASKTGVSQPQHF

clone_size: once
j_call: TRBJ1-5
v_call: TRBV12-2
d_call: NA
cdr3_nt: TGTGCAAGTCGCTTAGAGGACAGCCACGCGGGTAGCAATCAGCCCCAGCATTTT
cdr3_aa: CASRLEDSHAGSNQPQHF

clone_size: NA
j_call: TRBJ2-5
v_call: TRBV5-1
d_call: TRBD2
cdr3_nt: TGCGCCAGCAGCTTGGCTGCTAGCGGGGGCCAAAAGGAGACCCAGTACTTC
cdr3_aa: CASSLAASGGQKETQYF

clone_size: NA
j_call: TRBJ1-5
v_call: TRBV5-4
d_call: TRBD1
cdr3_nt: TGTGCCAGCAGTACAGGGGGCTTCAATCAGCCCCAGCATTTT
cdr3_aa: CASSTGGFNQPQHF

clone_size: NA
j_call: TRBJ2-2
v_call: TRBV7-2
d_call: TRBD2
cdr3_nt: TGTGCCAGCAGCTTAGTTACTAGCGGGGGGACGAACACCGGGGAGCTGTTTTTT
cdr3_aa: CASSLVTSGGTNTGELFF

clone_size: few
j_call: TRBJ1-1
v_call: TRBV4-1
d_call: NA
cdr3_nt: TGCGCCAGCAGCCAAGGGGATAGGGGCAGGGGTCGTGAAGCTTTCTTT
cdr3_aa: CASSQGDRGRGREAFF

clone_size: NA
j_call: TRBJ2-1
v_call: TRBV12-5
d_call: NA
cdr3_nt: TGTGCTAGTGGTTTGCAGAAGTACAATGAGCAGTTCTTC
cdr3_aa: CASGLQKYNEQFF

clone_size: NA
j_call: TRBJ2-5
v_call: TRBV9
d_call: NA
cdr3_nt: TGTGCCAGCAGCGTACAGGGGGGATACCAAGAGACCCAGTACTTC
cdr3_aa: CASSVQGGYQETQYF

clone_size: once
j_call: TRBJ2-2
v_call: TRBV2
d_call: TRBD2
cdr3_nt: TGTGCCAGCAGGGGAGCGGGGCGGAACACCGGGGAGCTGTTTTTT
cdr3_aa: CASRGAGRNTGELFF

clone_size: NA
j_call: TRBJ1-1
v_call: TRBV18
d_call: TRBD1
cdr3_nt: TGTGCCAGCTCTAAGGGACAGATGGATTGGGGCGAAGCTTTCTTT
cdr3_aa: CASSKGQMDWGEAFF

clone_size: NA
j_call: TRBJ2-6
v_call: TRBV2
d_call: TRBD1
cdr3_nt: TGTGCCACCCGGGACAGGGCCCCTGGGGCCAACGTCCTGACTTTC
cdr3_aa: CATRDRAPGANVLTF

clone_size: NA
j_call: TRBJ2-3
v_call: TRBV7-2
d_call: NA
cdr3_nt: TGTGCCAGCAGCGCAACACGGGGGGCCTCGGGTACGCAGTATTTT
cdr3_aa: CASSATRGASGTQYF

clone_size: NA
j_call: TRBJ2-1
v_call: TRBV7-3
d_call: NA
cdr3_nt: TGTGCCAGCAGCTTAGGTGTCGGAGACAATGAGCAGTTCTTC
cdr3_aa: CASSLGVGDNEQFF

clone_size: NA
j_call: TRBJ2-1
v_call: TRBV19
d_call: NA
cdr3_nt: TGTGCCAGTAGTATAGTTAACACGCCAAACAATGAGCAGTTCTTC
cdr3_aa: CASSIVNTPNNEQFF

clone_size: NA
j_call: TRBJ2-1
v_call: TRBV6-4
d_call: TRBD2
cdr3_nt: TGTGCCAGCAGTGACTCGACTAGCGGATCCTACAATGAGCAGTTCTTC
cdr3_aa: CASSDSTSGSYNEQFF

clone_size: once
j_call: TRBJ1-6
v_call: TRBV30
d_call: NA
cdr3_nt: TGTGCCTGGAGTGTACCGCGGGTCAGCTATAATTCACCCCTCCACTTT
cdr3_aa: CAWSVPRVSYNSPLHF

clone_size: NA
j_call: TRBJ2-1
v_call: TRBV4-3
d_call: TRBD2
cdr3_nt: TGCGCCAGCAGCCAAGATGGGAGCGGGGGGGCTGGTGAGCAGTTCTTC
cdr3_aa: CASSQDGSGGAGEQFF

clone_size: NA
j_call: TRBJ1-6
v_call: TRBV13
d_call: NA
cdr3_nt: TGTGCCAGCAGCTTAGGCGTTAATTCACCCCTCCACTTT
cdr3_aa: CASSLGVNSPLHF

clone_size: NA
j_call: TRBJ2-3
v_call: TRBV5-4
d_call: TRBD2
cdr3_nt: TGTGCCAGCAGCTTACCAGGACTAGCGGGAGGTGCAGATACGCAGTATTTT
cdr3_aa: CASSLPGLAGGADTQYF

clone_size: NA
j_call: TRBJ2-7
v_call: TRBV6-6
d_call: TRBD1
cdr3_nt: TGTGCCAGCAGGCAGACAGGGGGCTCGTCCTACGAGCAGTACTTC
cdr3_aa: CASRQTGGSSYEQYF

clone_size: NA
j_call: TRBJ2-3
v_call: TRBV4-2
d_call: NA
cdr3_nt: TGTGCCAGCAGCCAAGATATGAGGCGACCCCAGGGAGATACGCAGTATTTT
cdr3_aa: CASSQDMRRPQGDTQYF

clone_size: NA
j_call: TRBJ2-5
v_call: TRBV6-1
d_call: NA
cdr3_nt: TGTGCCAGCAGTGAATTCGGGTTCCAAGAGACCCAGTACTTC
cdr3_aa: CASSEFGFQETQYF

clone_size: once
j_call: TRBJ2-5
v_call: TRBV6-6
d_call: NA
cdr3_nt: TGTGCCAGCAGCAGGGTTGTAGAGACCCAGTACTTC
cdr3_aa: CASSRVVETQYF

clone_size: NA
j_call: TRBJ1-1
v_call: TRBV18
d_call: NA
cdr3_nt: TGTGCCAGCTCAGCAGGACAGTACGGCACTGAAGCTTTCTTT
cdr3_aa: CASSAGQYGTEAFF

clone_size: few
j_call: TRBJ1-1
v_call: TRBV11-3
d_call: TRBD1
cdr3_nt: TGTGCCAGCAGCTCACGACAGGGGGCGAGGACTGAAGCTTTCTTT
cdr3_aa: CASSSRQGARTEAFF

clone_size: few
j_call: TRBJ1-2
v_call: TRBV5-6
d_call: NA
cdr3_nt: TGTGCCAGCAGCTTGCAAGGGGTAGGGTATGGCTACACCTTC
cdr3_aa: CASSLQGVGYGYTF

clone_size: NA
j_call: TRBJ1-2
v_call: TRBV19
d_call: NA
cdr3_nt: TGTGCCAGTAGTCCGACGACAGGTTCTAACTATGGCTACACCTTC
cdr3_aa: CASSPTTGSNYGYTF

clone_size: NA
j_call: TRBJ1-3
v_call: TRBV30
d_call: TRBD1
cdr3_nt: TGTGCCTGGACACGCGGTTGGGACAGAAGCTCTGGAAACACCATATATTTT
cdr3_aa: CAWTRGWDRSSGNTIYF

clone_size: NA
j_call: TRBJ1-2
v_call: TRBV5-6
d_call: TRBD1
cdr3_nt: TGTGCCGGGGCGGCAGCAGCCCGCGACAGGGGGATTAGAGGCTACACCTTC
cdr3_aa: CAGAAAARDRGIRGYTF

clone_size: NA
j_call: TRBJ1-1
v_call: TRBV4-2
d_call: TRBD1
cdr3_nt: TGTGCCAGCAGCCGGGAACAGGGGGCGGGGGGCACTGAAGCTTTCTTT
cdr3_aa: CASSREQGAGGTEAFF

clone_size: few
j_call: TRBJ1-5
v_call: TRBV7-9
d_call: TRBD1
cdr3_nt: TGTGCCAGCAGCTCGGACAGGGAAACCTATAGCAATCAGCCCCAGCATTTT
cdr3_aa: CASSSDRETYSNQPQHF

clone_size: NA
j_call: TRBJ2-5
v_call: TRBV29-1
d_call: NA
cdr3_nt: TGCAGCCAGGCCGCTGGAGAGACCCAGTACTTC
cdr3_aa: CSQAAGETQYF

clone_size: NA
j_call: TRBJ2-3
v_call: TRBV15
d_call: TRBD2
cdr3_nt: TGTGCCACTACCAGAAGTAGCGGGGGGCGCATCACAGATACGCAGTATTTT
cdr3_aa: CATTRSSGGRITDTQYF

clone_size: once
j_call: TRBJ2-3
v_call: TRBV6-5
d_call: NA
cdr3_nt: TGTGCCAGCAGTTACTCCTCGCCAGGGGGCACAGATACGCAGTATTTT
cdr3_aa: CASSYSSPGGTDTQYF

clone_size: NA
j_call: TRBJ2-7
v_call: TRBV7-9
d_call: NA
cdr3_nt: TGTGCCAGCAGCGACAGTAACCTGGGGCGGAGGGTCGAGCAGTACTTC
cdr3_aa: CASSDSNLGRRVEQYF

clone_size: NA
j_call: TRBJ2-3
v_call: TRBV7-9
d_call: NA
cdr3_nt: TGTGCCAGCAGCTCCTGGGGGACAACAGATGGAGATACGCAGTATTTT
cdr3_aa: CASSSWGTTDGDTQYF

clone_size: NA
j_call: TRBJ2-1
v_call: TRBV7-2
d_call: NA
cdr3_nt: TGTGCCAGCAGCTCTTCCCCCTTTGAGCAGTTCTTC
cdr3_aa: CASSSSPFEQFF

clone_size: few
j_call: TRBJ2-2
v_call: TRBV5-1
d_call: NA
cdr3_nt: TGCGCCAGCAACACAGGGTTAAACACCGGGGAGCTGTTTTTT
cdr3_aa: CASNTGLNTGELFF

clone_size: once
j_call: TRBJ2-2
v_call: TRBV5-4
d_call: NA
cdr3_nt: TGTGCCAGCAGCACCCAGCGGGCCCTGAACACCGGGGAGCTGTTTTTT
cdr3_aa: CASSTQRALNTGELFF

clone_size: NA
j_call: TRBJ1-1
v_call: TRBV29-1
d_call: NA
cdr3_nt: TGCAGCGTTGAAGCCGGGAGAGGGTTAAACACTGAAGCTTTCTTT
cdr3_aa: CSVEAGRGLNTEAFF

clone_size: NA
j_call: TRBJ1-5
v_call: TRBV6-6
d_call: TRBD1
cdr3_nt: TGTGCCAGCAGTTACCCCGGGGAAGGGGGCGGTCAGCCCCAGCATTTT
cdr3_aa: CASSYPGEGGGQPQHF

clone_size: few
j_call: TRBJ2-1
v_call: TRBV27
d_call: NA
cdr3_nt: TGTGCCAGCAGCCGGGACCTTGGGAGGAATGAGCAGTTCTTC
cdr3_aa: CASSRDLGRNEQFF

clone_size: NA
j_call: TRBJ2-1
v_call: TRBV27
d_call: TRBD2
cdr3_nt: TGTGCCAGCAGTTTAGGACTAGCGGGGTACAATGAGCAGTTCTTC
cdr3_aa: CASSLGLAGYNEQFF

clone_size: NA
j_call: TRBJ1-4
v_call: TRBV11-2
d_call: NA
cdr3_nt: TGTGCCAGCAGTTCAGACAGGCGAGGAGAAAAACTGTTTTTT
cdr3_aa: CASSSDRRGEKLFF

clone_size: once
j_call: TRBJ1-6
v_call: TRBV23-1
d_call: NA
cdr3_nt: TGCGCCAGCAGGGGGGGGTCGGATAATTCACCCCTCCACTTT
cdr3_aa: CASRGGSDNSPLHF

clone_size: NA
j_call: TRBJ2-1
v_call: TRBV10-3
d_call: TRBD2
cdr3_nt: TGTGCCATCAGTGAGGTGGGGAGGGTCTACAATGAGCAGTTCTTC
cdr3_aa: CAISEVGRVYNEQFF

clone_size: NA
j_call: TRBJ2-1
v_call: TRBV7-3
d_call: NA
cdr3_nt: TGTGCCAGCAGCTTAAGTGCCGGGTACAATGAGCAGTTCTTC
cdr3_aa: CASSLSAGYNEQFF

clone_size: few
j_call: TRBJ2-7
v_call: TRBV21-1
d_call: NA
cdr3_nt: TGTGCCAGCACCCTCCGGCGGGCCAGCTCCTACGAGCAGTACTTC
cdr3_aa: CASTLRRASSYEQYF

clone_size: NA
j_call: TRBJ2-1
v_call: TRBV9
d_call: TRBD2
cdr3_nt: TGTGCCAGCAGAGCGGGACTAGCGGGAGTAGGTGAGCAGTTCTTC
cdr3_aa: CASRAGLAGVGEQFF

clone_size: NA
j_call: TRBJ2-3
v_call: TRBV15
d_call: TRBD2
cdr3_nt: TGTGCCACCAGCACCGGGGGCGGGAGGGTAGATACGCAGTATTTT
cdr3_aa: CATSTGGGRVDTQYF

clone_size: NA
j_call: TRBJ2-7
v_call: TRBV5-1
d_call: NA
cdr3_nt: TGCGCCAGCAGCTTGGGACAGTTATCCTACGAGCAGTACTTC
cdr3_aa: CASSLGQLSYEQYF

clone_size: NA
j_call: TRBJ2-7
v_call: TRBV11-2
d_call: TRBD1
cdr3_nt: TGTGCCAGCAGCTTAGTAGGACAGGGAAGCGAGCAGTACTTC
cdr3_aa: CASSLVGQGSEQYF

clone_size: NA
j_call: TRBJ2-6
v_call: TRBV19
d_call: NA
cdr3_nt: TGTGCCAGTTGTAGCAGTCGTTTCACGACGGAGGCTGGGGCCAACGTCCTGACTTTC
cdr3_aa: CASCSSRFTTEAGANVLTF

clone_size: NA
j_call: TRBJ2-3
v_call: TRBV5-1
d_call: TRBD1
cdr3_nt: TGCGCCAGCAGCCCAGGGGACAGGGGGTCGGATACGCAGTATTTT
cdr3_aa: CASSPGDRGSDTQYF